Below, 2 T cell receptor beta chains from the same sample are listed, as sequenced in a study of shared clonotypes between healthy human individuals. TCRdb's table, derived via immunoSEQ multiplex PCR, lists solely in-frame clones and lacks some. The data hold over 2 million clones, with about 90% observed a single time. Source material: naive CD4+ T cells from PBMCs. Specified subset: CD45RA+ positively selected. The receptor source for this set is a young man in good health. Some clones in this sample may be carry-over from other donors' samples.

This clone was observed a single time. V is TRBV28 and J is TRBJ2-7; TRBD1 or TRBD2 may be the D gene (5 bases each). This CDR3 has 13 residues. The ends were cut back, 6 bases at V and 3 bases at J, with 12 bases in the middle. Looked up from germline, CDR1 is MDHEN and CDR2 is SYDVKM. The CDR3, as DNA: TGTGCCAGCAGACCGGGACGGGACTACGAGCAGTACTTC. This translates into CASRPGRDYEQYF.

The gene calls are TRBV7-2 and TRBJ2-1; TRBD2 might be the D (6 bases). In germline, CDR1 is SGHTA, CDR2 FQGNSA. The CDR3 runs to 17 residues. Trimming shortened V by 2 bases and J by 1 base, and 15 bases separated the two germline ends. The CDR3 DNA reads as TGTGCCAGCAGCTTAAGGCCGGGACTGTCATCCTACAATGAGCAGTTCTTC. Translating gives CASSLRPGLSSYNEQFF.